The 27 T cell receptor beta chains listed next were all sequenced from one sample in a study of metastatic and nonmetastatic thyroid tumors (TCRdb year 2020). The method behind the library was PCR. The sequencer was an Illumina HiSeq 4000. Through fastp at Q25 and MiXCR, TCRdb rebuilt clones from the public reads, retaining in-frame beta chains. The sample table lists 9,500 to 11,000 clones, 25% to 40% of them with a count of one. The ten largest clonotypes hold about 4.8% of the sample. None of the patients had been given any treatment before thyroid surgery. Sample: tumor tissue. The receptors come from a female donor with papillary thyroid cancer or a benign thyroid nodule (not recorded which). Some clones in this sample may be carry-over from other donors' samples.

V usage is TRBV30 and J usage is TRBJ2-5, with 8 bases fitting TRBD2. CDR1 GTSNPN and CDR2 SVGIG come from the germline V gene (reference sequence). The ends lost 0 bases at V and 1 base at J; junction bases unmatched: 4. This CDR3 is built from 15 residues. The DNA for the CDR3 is TGTGCCTGGAGTGTAGGGCTAGCGGGCCAAGAGACCCAGTACTTC. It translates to CAWSVGLAGQETQYF.

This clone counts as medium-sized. CDR3 sequence reads: CSATHDSGANVLTF. The CDR3, as DNA: TGCAGTGCTACACACGACTCTGGGGCCAACGTCCTGACTTTC. This sequence joins TRBV20-1 and TRBJ2-6; D gene uncertain. The CDR3 totals 14 residues. Trimming cost V 4 bases and J 0 bases, with 7 bases left between them. Germline CDR1 reads DFQATT; CDR2 reads SNEGSKA (reference sequence).

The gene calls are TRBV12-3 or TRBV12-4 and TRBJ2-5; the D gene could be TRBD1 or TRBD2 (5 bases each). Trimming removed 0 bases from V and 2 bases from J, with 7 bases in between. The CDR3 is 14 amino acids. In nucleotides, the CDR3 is TGTGCCAGCAGTTTAGCGGGACGACAAGAGACCCAGTACTTC. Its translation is CASSLAGRQETQYF.

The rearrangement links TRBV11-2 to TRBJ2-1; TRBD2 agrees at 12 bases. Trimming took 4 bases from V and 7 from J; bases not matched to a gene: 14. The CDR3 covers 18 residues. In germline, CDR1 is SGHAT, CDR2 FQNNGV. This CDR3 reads CASSWGLAGLSPRNEQFF. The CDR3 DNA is TGTGCCAGCAGCTGGGGACTAGCGGGCCTGAGCCCCCGGAATGAGCAGTTCTTC. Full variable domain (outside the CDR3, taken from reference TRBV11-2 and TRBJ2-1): EAGVAQSPRYKIIEKRQSVAFWCNPISGHATLYWYQQILGQGPKLLIQFQNNGVVDDSQLPKDRFSAERLKGVDSTLKIQPAKLEDSAVYLCASSWGLAGLSPRNEQFFGPGTRLTVL.

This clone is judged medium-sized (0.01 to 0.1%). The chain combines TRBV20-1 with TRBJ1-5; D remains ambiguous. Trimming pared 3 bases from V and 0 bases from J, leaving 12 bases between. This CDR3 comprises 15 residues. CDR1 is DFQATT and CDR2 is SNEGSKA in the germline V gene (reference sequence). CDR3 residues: CSASVERFSNQPQHF. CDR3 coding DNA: TGCAGTGCTAGCGTAGAGAGGTTTAGCAATCAGCCCCAGCATTTT.

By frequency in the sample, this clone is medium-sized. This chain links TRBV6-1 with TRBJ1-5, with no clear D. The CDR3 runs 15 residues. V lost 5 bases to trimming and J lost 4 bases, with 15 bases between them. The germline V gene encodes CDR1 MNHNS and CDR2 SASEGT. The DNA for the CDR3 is TGTGCCAGCAGTCCACGGTGGACTGAAAATCAGCCCCAGCATTTT. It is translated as CASSPRWTENQPQHF.

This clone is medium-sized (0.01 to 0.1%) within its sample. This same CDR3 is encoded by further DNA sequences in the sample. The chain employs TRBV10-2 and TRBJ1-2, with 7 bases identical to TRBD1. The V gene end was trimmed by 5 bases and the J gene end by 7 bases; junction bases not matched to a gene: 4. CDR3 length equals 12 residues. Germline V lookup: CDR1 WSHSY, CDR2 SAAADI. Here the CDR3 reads CASSSTGSGYTF. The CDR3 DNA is TGCGCCAGCAGTTCGACAGGGTCTGGCTACACCTTC.

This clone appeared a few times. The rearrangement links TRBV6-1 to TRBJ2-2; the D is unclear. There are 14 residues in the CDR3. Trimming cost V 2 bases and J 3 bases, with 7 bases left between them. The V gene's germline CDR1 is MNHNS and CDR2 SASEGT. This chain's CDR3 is CASSESRDTGELFF. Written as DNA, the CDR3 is TGTGCCAGCAGTGAATCCCGGGACACCGGGGAGCTGTTTTTT.

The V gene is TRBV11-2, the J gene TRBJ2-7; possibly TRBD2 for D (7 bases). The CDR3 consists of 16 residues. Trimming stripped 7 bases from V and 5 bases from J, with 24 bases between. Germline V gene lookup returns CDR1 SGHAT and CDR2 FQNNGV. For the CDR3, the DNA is TGTGCCAGCACCCTTGGGTGGGGGGGCGCATACAACGAGCAGTACTTC. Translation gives CASTLGWGGAYNEQYF.

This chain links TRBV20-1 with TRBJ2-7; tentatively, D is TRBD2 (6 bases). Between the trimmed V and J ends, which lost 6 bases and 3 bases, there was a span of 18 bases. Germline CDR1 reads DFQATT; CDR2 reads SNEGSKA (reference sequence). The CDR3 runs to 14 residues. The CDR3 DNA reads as TGCAGTGCAACCGAGTATGCGGGGCACTACGAGCAGTACTTC. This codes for CSATEYAGHYEQYF.

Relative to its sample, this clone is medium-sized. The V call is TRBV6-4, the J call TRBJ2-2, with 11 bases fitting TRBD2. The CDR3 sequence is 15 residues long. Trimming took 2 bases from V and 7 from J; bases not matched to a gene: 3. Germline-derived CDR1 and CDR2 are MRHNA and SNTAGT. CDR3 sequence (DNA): TGTGCCAGCAGTGACCTAGCGGGAGGTGGCGGGGAGCTGTTTTTT. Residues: CASSDLAGGGGELFF.

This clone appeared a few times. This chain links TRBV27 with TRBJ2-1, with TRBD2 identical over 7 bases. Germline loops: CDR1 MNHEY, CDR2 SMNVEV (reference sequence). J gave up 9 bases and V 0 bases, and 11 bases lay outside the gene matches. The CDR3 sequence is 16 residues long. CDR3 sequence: CASSLSDLGRTGEQFF. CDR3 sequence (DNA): TGTGCCAGCAGTTTATCGGACCTCGGGAGGACGGGTGAGCAGTTCTTC.

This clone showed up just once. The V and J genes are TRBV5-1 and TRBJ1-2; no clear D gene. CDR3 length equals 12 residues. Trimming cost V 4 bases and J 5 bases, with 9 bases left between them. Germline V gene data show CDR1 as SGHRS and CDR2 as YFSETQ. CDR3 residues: CASSTGVYGYTF. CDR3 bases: TGCGCCAGCAGCACCGGGGTTTATGGCTACACCTTC.

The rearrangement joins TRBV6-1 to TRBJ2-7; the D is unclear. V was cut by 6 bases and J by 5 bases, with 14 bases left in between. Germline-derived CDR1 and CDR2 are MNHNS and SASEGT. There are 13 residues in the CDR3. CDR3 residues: CASSLRALDEQYF. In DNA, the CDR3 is TGTGCCAGCAGCCTCCGGGCGCTCGACGAGCAGTACTTC.

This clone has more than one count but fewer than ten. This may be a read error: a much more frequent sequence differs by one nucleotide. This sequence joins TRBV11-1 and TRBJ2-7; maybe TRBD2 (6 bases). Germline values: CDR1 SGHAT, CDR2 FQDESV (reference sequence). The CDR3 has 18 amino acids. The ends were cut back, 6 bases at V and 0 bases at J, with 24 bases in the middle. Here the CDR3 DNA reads TGTGCCAGCAGTCCCTTAGGACTATCGGACTCAAGCTCCTACGAGCAGTACTTC. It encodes CASSPLGLSDSSSYEQYF.

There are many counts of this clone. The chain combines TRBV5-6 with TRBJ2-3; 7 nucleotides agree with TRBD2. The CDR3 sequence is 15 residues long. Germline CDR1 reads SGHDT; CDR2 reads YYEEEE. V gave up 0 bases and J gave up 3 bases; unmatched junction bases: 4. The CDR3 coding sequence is TGTGCCAGCAGCTTGGGTGGCGGGAGTACAGATACGCAGTATTTT. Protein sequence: CASSLGGGSTDTQYF.

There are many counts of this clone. The CDR3 nucleotides are TGTGCCAGCAGCTTATGGGTGGGGGCTGAAGATACGCAGTATTTT. Translated, it gives CASSLWVGAEDTQYF. This rearrangement joins TRBV7-9 to TRBJ2-3; D possibly corresponds to TRBD1 (6 bases). The CDR3 runs 15 residues. The V end lost 2 bases, the J end lost 5 bases, and 14 bases lay between the germline ends. Looked up from germline, CDR1 is SEHNR and CDR2 is FQNEAQ (reference sequence).

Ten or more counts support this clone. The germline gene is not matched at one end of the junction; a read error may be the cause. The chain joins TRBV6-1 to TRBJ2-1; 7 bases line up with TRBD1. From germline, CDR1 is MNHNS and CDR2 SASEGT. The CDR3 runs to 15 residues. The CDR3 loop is CASSSTGDTYIEQFF. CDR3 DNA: TGTGCCAGCAGTTCAACAGGGGATACCTACATTGAGCAGTTCTTC.

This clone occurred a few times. CDR3 region: CASRYRLVEQFF. The CDR3 bases are TGTGCCAGCAGGTATCGACTAGTTGAGCAGTTCTTC. The V and J genes are TRBV12-3 or TRBV12-4 and TRBJ2-1; D is possibly TRBD2 (6 bases). V was clipped by 6 bases and J by 9 bases, with 12 bases between them. The CDR3 spans 12 residues.

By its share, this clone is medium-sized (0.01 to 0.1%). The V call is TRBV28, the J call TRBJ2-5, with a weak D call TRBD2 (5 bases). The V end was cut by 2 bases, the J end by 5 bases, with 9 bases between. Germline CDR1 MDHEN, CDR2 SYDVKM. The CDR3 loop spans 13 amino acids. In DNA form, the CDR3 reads TGTGCCAGCAGTTTAAGGACTTCCGAGACCCAGTACTTC. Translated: CASSLRTSETQYF.

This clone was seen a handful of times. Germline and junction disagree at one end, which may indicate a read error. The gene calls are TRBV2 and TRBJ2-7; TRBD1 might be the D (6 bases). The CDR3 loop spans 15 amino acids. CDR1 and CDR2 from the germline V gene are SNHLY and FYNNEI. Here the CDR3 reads CASREAPDSSYEQYF. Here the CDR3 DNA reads TGTGCCAGCAGAGAAGCCCCGGACAGCTCCTACGAGCAGTACTTC.

CDR3 in amino acids: CASSFIGSEKLFF. In DNA form, the CDR3 reads TGTGCCAGCAGTTTCATTGGTTCTGAAAAACTGTTTTTT. V is TRBV12-3 or TRBV12-4 and J is TRBJ1-4; D uncertain. The CDR3 has 13 amino acids. V lost 3 bases and J lost 7, with 9 bases in between.

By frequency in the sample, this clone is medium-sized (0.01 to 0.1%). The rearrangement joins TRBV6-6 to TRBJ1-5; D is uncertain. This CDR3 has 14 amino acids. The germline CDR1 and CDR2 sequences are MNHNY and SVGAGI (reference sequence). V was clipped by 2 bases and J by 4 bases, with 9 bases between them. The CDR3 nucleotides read TGTGCCAGCAGTTACAGGATAGCAAATCAGCCCCAGCATTTT. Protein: CASSYRIANQPQHF.

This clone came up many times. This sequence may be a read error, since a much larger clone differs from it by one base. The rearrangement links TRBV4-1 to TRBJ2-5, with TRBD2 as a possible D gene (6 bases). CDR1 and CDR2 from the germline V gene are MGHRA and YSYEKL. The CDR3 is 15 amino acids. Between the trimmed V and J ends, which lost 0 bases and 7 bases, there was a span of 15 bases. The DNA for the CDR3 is TGCGCCAGCAGCCAAGAGGTGGGGGGAGGAGGGACCCAGTACTTC. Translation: CASSQEVGGGGTQYF.

In DNA, the CDR3 is TGTGCCAGCAGCTTAGTTGGGACAGTGGTGACCCAGTACTTC. Its protein product is CASSLVGTVVTQYF. V gene TRBV13 combines with J gene TRBJ2-5; 7 positions agree with TRBD1. This CDR3 spans 14 amino acids. V lost 1 base, J lost 7 bases, and 6 bases stayed unmatched. Looked up from germline, CDR1 is PRHDT and CDR2 is FYEKMQ (reference sequence).

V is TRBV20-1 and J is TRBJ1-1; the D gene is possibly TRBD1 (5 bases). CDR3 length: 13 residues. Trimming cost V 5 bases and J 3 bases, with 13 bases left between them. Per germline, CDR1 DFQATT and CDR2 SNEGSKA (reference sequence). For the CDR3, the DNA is TGCAGTGCTTCCGACAGAGAGTACACTGAAGCTTTCTTT. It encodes CSASDREYTEAFF.

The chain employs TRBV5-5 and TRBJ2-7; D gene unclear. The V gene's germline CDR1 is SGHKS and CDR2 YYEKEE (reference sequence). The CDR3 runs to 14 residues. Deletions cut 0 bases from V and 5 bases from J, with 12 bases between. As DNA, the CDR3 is TGTGCCAGCAGCTTGGTTGGGGTCCTGGACGAGCAGTACTTC. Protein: CASSLVGVLDEQYF.